This TCR beta chain was captured in a study of blood T cell repertoires in COVID-19. Study overall: The study drew acute and convalescent COVID-19 samples from the United States, Italy and Spain. T cells, B-cell-depleted T cells, or PBMCs provided the cDNA or gDNA that served as material.

The assay was immunoSEQ multiplex PCR, and TCRdb's table has in-frame clones only and misses some. The repertoire holds around 290,000 clones, 70% to 90% seen once, with around 8% in the top ten. The sequence was collected from a woman in her forties or fifties who had recovered from COVID-19. Sequencing input: peripheral blood.

This CDR3 reads CASAAPAGGLNEQYF. The CDR3 region has the DNA TGTGCCAGTGCGGCCCCGGCAGGGGGCTTGAACGAGCAGTACTTC. The chain has TRBV19 and TRBJ2-7; 8 bases are a match to TRBD1. The germline CDR1 and CDR2 sequences are LNHDA and SQIVND (reference sequence). With 8 bases clipped from V and 5 bases from J, the junction kept 14 bases outside the gene matches. The CDR3 is 15 residues long.